The 12 T cell receptor beta chains listed next were all sequenced from one sample in a study of T cell responses to AZD1222 COVID-19 vaccine. Assay used: immunoSEQ multiplex PCR; TCRdb lists only in-frame clones, some missing. The sample contains under 200,000 clones, 92% of which appear only once. Sequencing used peripheral blood, obtained 28 days after the second AZD1222 dose. Receptor source: an adult who received the AZD1222 COVID-19 vaccine.

The chain is built from TRBV4-3 and TRBJ2-6, with 7 nucleotides matching TRBD2. Germline V CDR1 and CDR2: LGHNA, YSLEER. The ends lost 4 bases at V and 0 bases at J; junction bases unmatched: 9. The CDR3 sequence is 18 residues long. CDR3 loop: CASSLGLAASSGANVLTF. The CDR3 DNA follows: TGCGCCAGCAGCCTAGGCCTAGCGGCGAGCTCTGGGGCCAACGTCCTGACTTTC.

This clone occurred once. The gene calls are TRBV6-6 and TRBJ1-5, with TRBD1 as a possible D gene (5 bases). Germline loops: CDR1 MNHNY, CDR2 SVGAGI (reference sequence). V lost 5 bases and J 3 bases, leaving 11 bases between the germline ends. This CDR3 is built from 14 residues. The CDR3 nucleotides are TGTGCCAGCAGTGGCAGGGCCTACAATCAGCCCCAGCATTTT. Its translation is CASSGRAYNQPQHF.

The V call is TRBV7-9, the J call TRBJ1-1; D is possibly TRBD1 (5 bases). Deletions cut 0 bases from V and 7 bases from J, with 12 bases between. This CDR3 region has 14 residues. The germline CDR1 and CDR2 sequences are SEHNR and FQNEAQ (reference sequence). This CDR3 is CASSLADGTDEAFF. CDR3 nucleotide sequence: TGTGCCAGCAGCTTAGCGGACGGGACCGATGAAGCTTTCTTT.

As DNA, the CDR3 is TGTGCCAGCAGCCAAGCGGGAGGGTCCTACAATGAGCAGTTCTTC. As protein: CASSQAGGSYNEQFF. The chain combines TRBV3-1 (or the pseudogene TRBV3-2) with TRBJ2-1, with TRBD2 matching over 8 bases. The CDR3 covers 15 residues. The ends lost 1 base at V and 1 base at J; junction bases unmatched: 0. Germline V gene sequence: CDR1 LGHDT, CDR2 YNNKEL (reference sequence).

The chain combines TRBV27 with TRBJ1-2, with a weak D call TRBD1 (5 bases). Trimming shortened V by 0 bases and J by 7 bases, and 9 bases separated the two germline ends. The germline gives CDR1 MNHEY, CDR2 SMNVEV (reference sequence). This CDR3 has 13 residues. The CDR3 nucleotides read TGTGCCAGCAGTTTATCGGGGGGAACTGGCTACACCTTC. Protein sequence: CASSLSGGTGYTF.

The V call is TRBV2, the J call TRBJ2-7, with D unresolved. The length of the CDR3 is 11 residues. V was shortened by 2 bases and J by 3 bases, with 2 bases between the two germline ends. Germline CDR1 SNHLY, CDR2 FYNNEI. This CDR3 reads CASSELYEQYF. CDR3 DNA: TGTGCCAGCAGTGAACTCTACGAGCAGTACTTC.

V gene TRBV11-2 combines with J gene TRBJ1-1, with D hard to call. V lost 4 bases to trimming and J lost 5 bases, with 11 bases between them. The CDR3 runs 13 residues. Germline-derived CDR1 and CDR2 are SGHAT and FQNNGV. The CDR3 sequence: CASSSQSVTEAFF. Here the CDR3 DNA reads TGTGCCAGCAGCTCGCAGTCTGTGACTGAAGCTTTCTTT. Full variable domain (rest looked up from reference TRBV11-2 and TRBJ1-1): EAGVAQSPRYKIIEKRQSVAFWCNPISGHATLYWYQQILGQGPKLLIQFQNNGVVDDSQLPKDRFSAERLKGVDSTLKIQPAKLEDSAVYLCASSSQSVTEAFFGQGTRLTVV.

V usage is TRBV5-4 and J usage is TRBJ1-1; perhaps TRBD1 as D (6 bases). The V end was cut by 4 bases, the J end by 1 base, with 17 bases between. Germline loops: CDR1 SGHNT, CDR2 YYREEE (reference sequence). CDR3 length: 16 amino acids. CDR3 bases: TGTGCCAGCAGCCCGGGGGCTGGCAGGGGGAACACTGAAGCTTTCTTT. It yields the protein CASSPGAGRGNTEAFF.

V gene TRBV7-2 combines with J gene TRBJ2-1; 8 nucleotides agree with TRBD2. The CDR3 extends over 17 amino acids. Per the germline V gene, CDR1 is SGHTA and CDR2 is FQGNSA. Trimming removed 4 bases from V and 0 bases from J; junction bases left unmatched: 8. The CDR3, as DNA: TGTGCCAGCAGCTCAGGGAGCGGGGGTACCTCCTACAATGAGCAGTTCTTC. Encoded protein: CASSSGSGGTSYNEQFF.

This clone was found a few times. V gene TRBV4-1 combines with J gene TRBJ2-7; D is tentatively TRBD1 or TRBD2 (5 bases each). The CDR3 contains 17 residues. The ends were cut back, 4 bases at V and 4 bases at J, with 23 bases in the middle. Germline lookup yields CDR1 MGHRA and CDR2 YSYEKL. DNA for the CDR3: TGCGCCAGCAGCCGGAACCACGGGGCCCCCGGGAATTACGAGCAGTACTTC. It codes for CASSRNHGAPGNYEQYF.

This rearrangement joins TRBV7-3 to TRBJ1-3, with 8 bases fitting TRBD1. Trimming removed 2 bases from V and 0 bases from J; junction bases left unmatched: 6. Germline V gene lookup returns CDR1 SGHTA and CDR2 FQGTGA. The CDR3 covers 17 residues. As DNA, the CDR3 is TGTGCCAGCAGCTTACTCGGACAGGGCCCCTCTGGAAACACCATATATTTT. Translation gives CASSLLGQGPSGNTIYF.

The V gene is TRBV6-2 or TRBV6-3, the J gene TRBJ2-6; 7 positions match TRBD1. This CDR3 is built from 18 residues. CDR1 and CDR2 (germline): MNHEY, SVGEGT. V shed 5 bases and J 1 base; nucleotides not matched to a gene: 11. This CDR3 is CASSGHTGAESGANVLTF. CDR3 coding DNA: TGTGCCAGCAGTGGCCATACAGGGGCGGAGTCTGGGGCCAACGTCCTGACTTTC.